The 20 T cell receptor beta chains below were found in one sample sequenced in a study of CD8 T cells in ankylosing spondylitis. One entry per CDR3 protein, called by TCRdb with MiXCR from the 5' RACE reads. There are about 200,000 distinct CDR3 sequences in the sample; 9.5% to 15% occur only once, and 15% to 20% lies in the top ten. Material for sequencing was blood, either unsorted or a sorted T cell fraction (not recorded which). The receptor source for this set is a male donor with ankylosing spondylitis or in good health (not recorded which).

This clonotype was counted many times. This chain links TRBV9 with TRBJ2-7; TRBD1 matches 9 bases. The germline gives CDR1 SGDLS, CDR2 YYNGEE. V trimming: 5 bases; J trimming: 2 bases; junction bases outside the gene matches: 8. The CDR3 is 15 residues long. CDR3 sequence: CASRPGTGRTYEQYF. The CDR3 DNA reads TGTGCCAGCAGACCCGGGACAGGGAGGACCTACGAGCAGTACTTC.

Only a few counts were recorded for this clonotype. V gene TRBV27 combines with J gene TRBJ2-3; 9 bases line up with TRBD1. This CDR3 spans 15 amino acids. The junction had 8 bases not matched to a gene; V was cut back by 5 bases and J by 5 bases. The germline V gene has CDR1 MNHEY and CDR2 SMNVEV (reference sequence). The CDR3 DNA sequence: TGTGCCAGCAGTACCCGGGACAGGGTAGGAGATACGCAGTATTTT. Its translation is CASSTRDRVGDTQYF.

The table lists this clonotype with many counts. The chain carries TRBV2 and TRBJ1-1; TRBD1 agrees at 9 bases. This CDR3 contains 16 residues. The V segment lost 2 bases and the J segment 1 base; nucleotides outside the gene matches: 5. Germline loops: CDR1 SNHLY, CDR2 FYNNEI. The CDR3 is CASSEWLTGGNTEAFF. The CDR3 nucleotides are TGTGCCAGCAGTGAATGGTTGACAGGGGGGAACACTGAAGCTTTCTTT.

The V and J genes are TRBV7-6 and TRBJ2-7; D may be TRBD2 (6 bases). Germline CDR1 is SGHVS and CDR2 is FNYEAQ. This CDR3 contains 14 residues. Trimming left V 3 bases short and J 7 bases short, with 16 bases between. CDR3 protein: CASSFGDSGPEQYF. In nucleotides, the CDR3 is TGTGCCAGCAGCTTTGGGGACTCGGGCCCGGAGCAGTACTTC.

The chain combines TRBV6-1 with TRBJ1-5, with no clear D. Germline assignment: CDR1 MNHNS and CDR2 SASEGT. V gave up 2 bases and J gave up 3 bases, with 11 bases separating them. There are 15 residues in the CDR3. DNA of the CDR3: TGTGCCAGCAGTGAAAAGCCTTTCTCCAATCAGCCCCAGCATTTT. Translating gives CASSEKPFSNQPQHF.

This clonotype was detected only a few times. The chain couples TRBV12-3 or TRBV12-4 to TRBJ1-1; no firm D call. This CDR3 has 11 amino acids. V lost 3 bases and J 7 bases, leaving 6 bases between the germline ends. CDR3 region: CASSFTREAFF. As DNA, the CDR3 is TGTGCCAGCAGTTTCACACGTGAAGCTTTCTTT.

V gene TRBV12-5 combines with J gene TRBJ2-1; D gene uncertain. V was cut by 3 bases and J by 8 bases, with 17 bases left in between. Germline CDR1 reads LGHNT; CDR2 reads FRNRAP. The CDR3 has 15 residues. Written as DNA, the CDR3 is TGTGCTAGTGGTTTTTATGCCGGAGTTCTGGATGAGCAGTTCTTC. This sequence encodes CASGFYAGVLDEQFF.

This clonotype was picked up many times. This chain links TRBV7-8 with TRBJ2-3; D is perhaps TRBD1 (7 bases). The CDR3 covers 14 residues. V lost 3 bases and J 4 bases, leaving 11 bases between the germline ends. Germline V gene data show CDR1 as SGHVS and CDR2 as FQNEAQ. The CDR3 reads CASSLEGAADTQYF. For the CDR3, the DNA is TGTGCCAGCAGCTTGGAGGGGGCCGCAGATACGCAGTATTTT.

The chain joins TRBV10-2 to TRBJ2-7, with 7 nucleotides matching TRBD1. This CDR3 spans 14 amino acids. The V segment lost 6 bases and the J segment 0 bases; nucleotides outside the gene matches: 5. Per germline, CDR1 WSHSY and CDR2 SAAADI. In DNA form, the CDR3 reads TGCGCCAGCAGGGGGACAGCGAGCTCCTACGAGCAGTACTTC. This sequence encodes CASRGTASSYEQYF.

This clonotype was counted only a few times. This rearrangement joins TRBV7-9 to TRBJ2-7; tentatively, D is TRBD2 (5 bases). The length of the CDR3 is 13 residues. Germline V gives CDR1 SEHNR, CDR2 FQNEAQ (reference sequence). The V end was cut by 5 bases, the J end by 3 bases, with 11 bases between. CDR3 amino acids: CASSPPGNYEQYF. CDR3 bases: TGTGCCAGCAGCCCCCCGGGAAACTACGAGCAGTACTTC.

This clonotype was detected only a few times. This sequence joins TRBV18 and TRBJ2-7, with D unclear. The CDR3 covers 17 residues. Germline CDR1 KGHSH, CDR2 LQKENI. V lost 4 bases, J lost 0 bases, and 19 bases lay in between. The chain's CDR3 is CASSHYVWPSISYEQYF. In DNA form, the CDR3 reads TGTGCCAGCTCACACTATGTATGGCCCAGCATCTCCTACGAGCAGTACTTC.

This clonotype has at least ten counts. The V gene is TRBV5-1, the J gene TRBJ2-7; 9 bases fit TRBD2. V shed 3 bases, J shed 3 bases, and the junction held 7 bases outside the gene matches. The CDR3 is 15 amino acids. CDR1 and CDR2 (germline): SGHRS, YFSETQ. The CDR3 here is CASSSTSGGDYEQYF. For the CDR3, the DNA is TGCGCCAGCAGCTCGACTAGCGGAGGGGACTACGAGCAGTACTTC.

This clonotype has ten or more counts. This chain uses TRBV4-1 with TRBJ1-1; TRBD1 is a possible D gene (6 bases). Germline CDR1 is MGHRA and CDR2 is YSYEKL. The CDR3 has 14 residues. Deletions cut 5 bases from V and 2 bases from J, with 12 bases between. CDR3 bases: TGCGCCAGCAGCTTTACAGGGAGTAACACTGAAGCTTTCTTT. It codes for CASSFTGSNTEAFF.

V and J are TRBV20-1 and TRBJ2-5; D is tentatively TRBD1 or TRBD2 (5 bases each). This CDR3 region has 12 residues. Germline CDR1 reads DFQATT; CDR2 reads SNEGSKA (reference sequence). With 6 bases removed from V and 4 bases from J, the gap between germline ends came to 12 bases. CDR3 bases: TGCAGTGCAACAAAGGGGACAGAGACCCAGTACTTC. Translating gives CSATKGTETQYF.

This clonotype was counted only a few times. The CDR3, as DNA: TGTGCCAGCAGCTCGAGCCCGGGCAGGAGCTCCTACGAGCAGTACTTC. Its translation is CASSSSPGRSSYEQYF. The chain carries TRBV9 and TRBJ2-7; D is unclear. Trimming removed 4 bases at V and 0 bases at J, with 17 bases between. Per the germline V gene, CDR1 is SGDLS and CDR2 is YYNGEE. The CDR3 has 16 residues.

This chain uses TRBV27 with TRBJ2-1; TRBD2 matches at 8 bases. The CDR3 totals 16 residues. Per the germline V gene, CDR1 is MNHEY and CDR2 is SMNVEV (reference sequence). With 3 bases clipped from V and 7 bases from J, the junction kept 11 bases outside the gene matches. The CDR3: CASSFRRREVLNEQFF. CDR3 nucleotides: TGTGCCAGCAGTTTCCGTCGGCGGGAGGTCTTGAATGAGCAGTTCTTC.

The chain couples TRBV2 to TRBJ2-1; 12 bases line up with TRBD2. The germline CDR1 and CDR2 sequences are SNHLY and FYNNEI. This CDR3 contains 14 residues. The V segment lost 4 bases and the J segment 5 bases; nucleotides outside the gene matches: 0. The CDR3 loop is CASSGTSGDNEQFF. Here the CDR3 DNA reads TGTGCCAGCAGTGGGACTAGCGGGGACAATGAGCAGTTCTTC. The full variable domain, completed using reference TRBV2 and TRBJ2-1, is EPEVTQTPSHQVTQMGQEVILRCVPISNHLYFYWYRQILGQKVEFLVSFYNNEISEKSEIFDDQFSVERPDGSNFTLKIRSTKLEDSAMYFCASSGTSGDNEQFFGPGTRLTVL.

This chain uses TRBV27 with TRBJ2-1; the D is unclear. The CDR3 length is 11 residues. Germline CDR1 and CDR2: MNHEY and SMNVEV (reference sequence). The germline V and J ends were trimmed by 7 bases and 10 bases, with 11 bases remaining between them. The CDR3 DNA reads as TGTGCCAGCAAATTCGGACCCGAGCAGTTCTTC. Translation: CASKFGPEQFF.

In its sample, this clonotype ranks as medium-sized (0.01 to 0.1%). V and J are TRBV3-1 and TRBJ1-2, with TRBD1 matching 8 bases. The CDR3 consists of 15 residues. Germline V CDR1 and CDR2: LGHDT, YNNKEL (reference sequence). V lost 0 bases, J lost 8 bases, and 8 bases stayed unmatched. CDR3 residues: CASSQDWGQGAGYTF. CDR3 nucleotides: TGTGCCAGCAGCCAAGATTGGGGTCAGGGGGCCGGCTACACCTTC.

This clonotype was found many times. This chain joins TRBV4-1 and TRBJ2-7; 7 nucleotides line up with TRBD2. The germline CDR1 and CDR2 sequences are MGHRA and YSYEKL. V lost 0 bases to trimming and J lost 1 base; unmatched junction nucleotides: 9. The CDR3 spans 17 residues. The CDR3 DNA reads TGCGCCAGCAGCCAAGAAGGGAGCGGGGTGAATTCCTACGAGCAGTACTTC. Translated, it gives CASSQEGSGVNSYEQYF.